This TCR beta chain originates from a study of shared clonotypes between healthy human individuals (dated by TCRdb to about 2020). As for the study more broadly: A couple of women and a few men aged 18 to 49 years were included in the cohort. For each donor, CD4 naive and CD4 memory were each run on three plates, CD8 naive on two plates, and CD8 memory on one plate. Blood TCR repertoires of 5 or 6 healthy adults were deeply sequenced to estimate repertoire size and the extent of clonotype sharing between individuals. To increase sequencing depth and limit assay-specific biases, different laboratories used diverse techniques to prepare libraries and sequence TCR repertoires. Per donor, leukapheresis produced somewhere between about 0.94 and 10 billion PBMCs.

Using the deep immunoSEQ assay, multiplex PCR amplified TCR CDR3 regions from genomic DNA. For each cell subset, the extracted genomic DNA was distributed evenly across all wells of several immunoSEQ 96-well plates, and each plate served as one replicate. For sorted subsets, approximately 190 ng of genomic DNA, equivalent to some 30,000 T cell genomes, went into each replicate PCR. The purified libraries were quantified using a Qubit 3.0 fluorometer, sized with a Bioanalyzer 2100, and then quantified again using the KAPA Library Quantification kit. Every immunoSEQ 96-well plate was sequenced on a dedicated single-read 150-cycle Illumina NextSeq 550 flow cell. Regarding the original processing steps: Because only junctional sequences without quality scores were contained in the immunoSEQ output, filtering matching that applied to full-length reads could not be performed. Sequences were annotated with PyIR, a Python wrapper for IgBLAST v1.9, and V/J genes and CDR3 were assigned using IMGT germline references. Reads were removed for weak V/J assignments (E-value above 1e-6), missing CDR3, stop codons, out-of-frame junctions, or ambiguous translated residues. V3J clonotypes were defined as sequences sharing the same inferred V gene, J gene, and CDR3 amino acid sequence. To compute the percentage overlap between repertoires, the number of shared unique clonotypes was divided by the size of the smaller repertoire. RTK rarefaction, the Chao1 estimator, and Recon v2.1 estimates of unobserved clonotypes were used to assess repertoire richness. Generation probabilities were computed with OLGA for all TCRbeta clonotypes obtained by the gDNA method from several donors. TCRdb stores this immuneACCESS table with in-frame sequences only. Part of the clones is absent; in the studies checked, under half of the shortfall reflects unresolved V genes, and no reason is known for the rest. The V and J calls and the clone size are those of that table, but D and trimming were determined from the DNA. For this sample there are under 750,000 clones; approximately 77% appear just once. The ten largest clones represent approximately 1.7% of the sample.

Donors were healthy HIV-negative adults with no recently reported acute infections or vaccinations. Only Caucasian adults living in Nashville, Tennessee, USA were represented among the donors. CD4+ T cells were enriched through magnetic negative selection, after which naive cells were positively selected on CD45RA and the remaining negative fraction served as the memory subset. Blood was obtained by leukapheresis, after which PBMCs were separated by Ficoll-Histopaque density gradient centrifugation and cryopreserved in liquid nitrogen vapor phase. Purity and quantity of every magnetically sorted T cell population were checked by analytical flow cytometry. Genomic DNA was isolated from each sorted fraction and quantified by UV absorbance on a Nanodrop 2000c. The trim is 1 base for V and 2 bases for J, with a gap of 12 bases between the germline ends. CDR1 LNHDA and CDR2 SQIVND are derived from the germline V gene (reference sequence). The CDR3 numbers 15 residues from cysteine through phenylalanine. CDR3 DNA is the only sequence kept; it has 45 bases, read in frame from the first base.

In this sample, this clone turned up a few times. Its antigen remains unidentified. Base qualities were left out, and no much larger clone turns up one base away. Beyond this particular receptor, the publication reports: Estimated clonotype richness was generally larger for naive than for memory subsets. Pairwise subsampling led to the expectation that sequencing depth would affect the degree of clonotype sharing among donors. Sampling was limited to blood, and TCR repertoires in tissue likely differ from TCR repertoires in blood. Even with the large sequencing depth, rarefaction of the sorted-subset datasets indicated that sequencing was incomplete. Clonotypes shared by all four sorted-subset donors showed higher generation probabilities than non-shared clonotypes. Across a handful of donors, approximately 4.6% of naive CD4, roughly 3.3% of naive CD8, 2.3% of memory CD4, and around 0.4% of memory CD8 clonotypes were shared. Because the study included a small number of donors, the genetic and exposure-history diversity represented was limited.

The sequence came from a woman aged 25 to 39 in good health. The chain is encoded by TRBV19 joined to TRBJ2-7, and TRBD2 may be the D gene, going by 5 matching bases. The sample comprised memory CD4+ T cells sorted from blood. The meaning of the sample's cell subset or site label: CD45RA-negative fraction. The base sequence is TGTGCCAGTAGTATAGCCTTGACCGGGACCTACGAGCAGTACTTC. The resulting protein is CASSIALTGTYEQYF.